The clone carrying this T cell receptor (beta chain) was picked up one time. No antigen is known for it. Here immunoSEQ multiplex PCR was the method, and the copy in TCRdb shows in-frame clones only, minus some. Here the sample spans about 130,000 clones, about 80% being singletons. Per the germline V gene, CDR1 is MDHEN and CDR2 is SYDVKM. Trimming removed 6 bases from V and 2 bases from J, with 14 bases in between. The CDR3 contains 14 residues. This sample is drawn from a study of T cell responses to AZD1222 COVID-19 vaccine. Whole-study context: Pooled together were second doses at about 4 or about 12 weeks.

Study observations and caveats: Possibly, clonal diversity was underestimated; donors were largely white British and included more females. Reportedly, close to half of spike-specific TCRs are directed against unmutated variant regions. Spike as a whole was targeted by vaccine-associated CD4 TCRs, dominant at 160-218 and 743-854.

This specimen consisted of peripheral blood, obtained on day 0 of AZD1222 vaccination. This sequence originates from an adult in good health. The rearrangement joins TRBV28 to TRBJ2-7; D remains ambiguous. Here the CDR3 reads CASRSLSKAYEQYF. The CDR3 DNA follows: TGTGCCAGCAGGTCCCTAAGTAAAGCCTACGAGCAGTACTTC.